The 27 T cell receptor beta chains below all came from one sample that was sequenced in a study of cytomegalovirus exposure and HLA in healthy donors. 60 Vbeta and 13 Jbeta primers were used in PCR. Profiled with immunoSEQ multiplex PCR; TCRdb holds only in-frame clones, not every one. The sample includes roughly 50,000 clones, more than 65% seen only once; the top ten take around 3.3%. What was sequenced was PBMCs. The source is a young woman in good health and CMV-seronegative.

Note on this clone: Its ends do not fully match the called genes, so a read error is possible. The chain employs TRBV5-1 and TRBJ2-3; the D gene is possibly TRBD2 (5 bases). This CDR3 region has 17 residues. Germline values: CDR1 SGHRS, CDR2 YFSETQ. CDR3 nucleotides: TGCACCAGCAGCTTGGCCTCGTCCCAGAGCGGTACAGATACGCAGTATTTT. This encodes CTSSLASSQSGTDTQYF.

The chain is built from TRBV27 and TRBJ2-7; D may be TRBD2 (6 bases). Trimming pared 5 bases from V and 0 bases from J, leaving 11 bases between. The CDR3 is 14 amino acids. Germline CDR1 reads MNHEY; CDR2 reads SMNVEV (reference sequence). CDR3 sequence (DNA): TGTGCCAGCAGTCGGACCGGGAGCTCCTACGAGCAGTACTTC. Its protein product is CASSRTGSSYEQYF.

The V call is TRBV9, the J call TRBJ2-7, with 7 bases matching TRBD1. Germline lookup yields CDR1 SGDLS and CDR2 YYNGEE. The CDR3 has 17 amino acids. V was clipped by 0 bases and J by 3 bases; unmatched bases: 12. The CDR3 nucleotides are TGTGCCAGCAGCGTAGGTGCGACCAGGACAGGTAGCTACGAGCAGTACTTC. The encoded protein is CASSVGATRTGSYEQYF.

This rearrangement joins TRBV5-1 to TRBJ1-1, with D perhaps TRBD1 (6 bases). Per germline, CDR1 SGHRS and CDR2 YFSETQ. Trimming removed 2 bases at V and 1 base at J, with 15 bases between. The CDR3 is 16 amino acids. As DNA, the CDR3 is TGCGCCAGCAGCTTCCCAGGGGACGCAGGGAACACTGAAGCTTTCTTT. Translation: CASSFPGDAGNTEAFF.

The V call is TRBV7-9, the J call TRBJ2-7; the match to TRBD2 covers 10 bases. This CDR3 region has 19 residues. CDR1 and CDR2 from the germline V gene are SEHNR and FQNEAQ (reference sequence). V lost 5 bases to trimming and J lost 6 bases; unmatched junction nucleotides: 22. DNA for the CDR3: TGTGCCAGCAGCCACCATTCTAGCGGGAGTGGGACCGTACGGGGCGAGCAGTACTTC. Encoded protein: CASSHHSSGSGTVRGEQYF.

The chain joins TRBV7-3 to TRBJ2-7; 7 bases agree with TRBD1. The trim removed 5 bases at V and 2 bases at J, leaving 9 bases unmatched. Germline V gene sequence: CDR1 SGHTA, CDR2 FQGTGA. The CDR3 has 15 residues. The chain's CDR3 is CASSPRDRETYEQYF. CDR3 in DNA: TGTGCCAGCAGCCCCCGGGACAGAGAGACCTACGAGCAGTACTTC.

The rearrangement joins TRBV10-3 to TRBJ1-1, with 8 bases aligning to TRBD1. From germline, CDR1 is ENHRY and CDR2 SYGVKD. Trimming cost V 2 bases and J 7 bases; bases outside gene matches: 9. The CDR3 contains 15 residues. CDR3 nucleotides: TGTGCCATCAGTGAGACCGGACAGGGACGAGGTGAAGCTTTCTTT. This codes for CAISETGQGRGEAFF.

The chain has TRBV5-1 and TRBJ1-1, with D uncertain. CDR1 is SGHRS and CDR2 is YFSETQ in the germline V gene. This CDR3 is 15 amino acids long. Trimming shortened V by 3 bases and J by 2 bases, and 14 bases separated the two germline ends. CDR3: CASSSSGALNTEAFF. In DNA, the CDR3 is TGCGCCAGCAGCTCCTCAGGCGCCCTCAACACTGAAGCTTTCTTT.

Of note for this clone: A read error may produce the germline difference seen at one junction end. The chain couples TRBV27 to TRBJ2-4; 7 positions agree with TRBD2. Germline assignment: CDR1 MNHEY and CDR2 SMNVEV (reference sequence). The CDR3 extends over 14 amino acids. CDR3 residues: CASSWGGIKNSQYF. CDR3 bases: TGTGCCAGCAGCTGGGGGGGAATCAAAAACAGTCAGTACTTC.

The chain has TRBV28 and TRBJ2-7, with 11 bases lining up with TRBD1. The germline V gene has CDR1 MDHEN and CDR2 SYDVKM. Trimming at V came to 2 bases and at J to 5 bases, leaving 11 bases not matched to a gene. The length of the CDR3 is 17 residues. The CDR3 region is CASSLIPGTGGLDEQYF. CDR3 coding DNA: TGTGCCAGCAGTTTAATTCCCGGGACAGGGGGTCTCGACGAGCAGTACTTC.

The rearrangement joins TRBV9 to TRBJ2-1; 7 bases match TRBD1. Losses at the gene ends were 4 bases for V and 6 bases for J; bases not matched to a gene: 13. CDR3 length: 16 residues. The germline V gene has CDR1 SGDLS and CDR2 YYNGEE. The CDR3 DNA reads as TGTGCCAGCAGCACCGACAGGGATCTCTCTGGCAATGAGCAGTTCTTC. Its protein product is CASSTDRDLSGNEQFF.

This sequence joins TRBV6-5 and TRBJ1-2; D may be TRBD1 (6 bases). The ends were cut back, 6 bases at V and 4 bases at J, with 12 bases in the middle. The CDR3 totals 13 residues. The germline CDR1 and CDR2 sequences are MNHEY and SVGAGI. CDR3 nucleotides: TGTGCCAGCAGCCGACAGGTTTCCTATGGCTACACCTTC. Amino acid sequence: CASSRQVSYGYTF.

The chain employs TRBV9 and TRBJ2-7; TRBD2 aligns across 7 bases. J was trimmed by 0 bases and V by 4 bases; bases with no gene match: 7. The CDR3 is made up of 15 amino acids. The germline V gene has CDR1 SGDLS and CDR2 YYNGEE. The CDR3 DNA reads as TGTGCCAGCAGCCCCCTAGCGGAAAGCTCCTACGAGCAGTACTTC. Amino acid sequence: CASSPLAESSYEQYF.

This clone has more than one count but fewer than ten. The CDR3 nucleotides are TGTGCCTGGAGTGTAACGGGGGTCGGCTCCTACGAGCAGTACTTC. Encoded protein: CAWSVTGVGSYEQYF. This sequence joins TRBV30 and TRBJ2-7; D possibly corresponds to TRBD2 (6 bases). The CDR3 totals 15 residues. The germline CDR1 and CDR2 sequences are GTSNPN and SVGIG (reference sequence). V was pared by 0 bases and J by 0 bases, with 12 bases between.

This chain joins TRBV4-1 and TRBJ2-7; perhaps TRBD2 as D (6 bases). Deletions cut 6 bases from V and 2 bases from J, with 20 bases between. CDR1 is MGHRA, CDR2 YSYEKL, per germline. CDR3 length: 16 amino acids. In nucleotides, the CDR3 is TGCGCCAGCAGTCGAACATATAGCGGCAGGGCCTACGAGCAGTACTTC. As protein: CASSRTYSGRAYEQYF.

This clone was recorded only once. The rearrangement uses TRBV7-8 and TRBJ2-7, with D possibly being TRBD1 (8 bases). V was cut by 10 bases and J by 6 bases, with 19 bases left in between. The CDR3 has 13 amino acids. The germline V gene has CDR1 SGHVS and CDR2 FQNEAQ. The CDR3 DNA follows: TGTGCCACAAAGTGGGGGGGACAGGTCGAGCAGTACTTC. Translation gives CATKWGGQVEQYF.

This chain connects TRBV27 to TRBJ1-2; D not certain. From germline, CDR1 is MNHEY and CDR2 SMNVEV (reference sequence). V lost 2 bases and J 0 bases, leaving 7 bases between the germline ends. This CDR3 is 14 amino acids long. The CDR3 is CASSLRGANYGYTF. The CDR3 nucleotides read TGTGCCAGCAGTTTACGGGGTGCTAACTATGGCTACACCTTC.

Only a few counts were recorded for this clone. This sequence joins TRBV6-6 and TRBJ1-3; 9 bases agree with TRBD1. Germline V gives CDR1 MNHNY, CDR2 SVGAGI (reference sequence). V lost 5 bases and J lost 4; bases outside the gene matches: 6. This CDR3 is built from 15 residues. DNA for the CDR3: TGTGCCAGCAGTGACAATACAGGGGGCGGAAACACCATATATTTT. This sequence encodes CASSDNTGGGNTIYF.

Written as DNA, the CDR3 is TGTGCCAGCAGCAGAGGACAGGCCAAAGAAAAACTGTTTTTT. Amino acids: CASSRGQAKEKLFF. V usage is TRBV21-1 and J usage is TRBJ1-4; TRBD1 was called by the table and not checked on the DNA. TRBV21-1 is a listed pseudogene. CDR3 length: 14 amino acids.

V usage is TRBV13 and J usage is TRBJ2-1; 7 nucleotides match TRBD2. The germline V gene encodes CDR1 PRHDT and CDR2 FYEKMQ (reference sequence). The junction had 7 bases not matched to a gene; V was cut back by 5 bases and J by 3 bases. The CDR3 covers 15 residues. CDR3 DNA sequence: TGTGCCAGCAGCGCTCCTAGCGGAGGCTACAATGAGCAGTTCTTC. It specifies CASSAPSGGYNEQFF.

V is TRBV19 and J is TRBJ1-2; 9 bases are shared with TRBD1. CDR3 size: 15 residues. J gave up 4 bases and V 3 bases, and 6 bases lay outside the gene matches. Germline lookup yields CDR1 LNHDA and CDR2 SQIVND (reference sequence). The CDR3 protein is CASSIPDRGVYGYTF. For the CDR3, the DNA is TGTGCCAGTAGTATCCCGGACAGGGGAGTCTATGGCTACACCTTC.

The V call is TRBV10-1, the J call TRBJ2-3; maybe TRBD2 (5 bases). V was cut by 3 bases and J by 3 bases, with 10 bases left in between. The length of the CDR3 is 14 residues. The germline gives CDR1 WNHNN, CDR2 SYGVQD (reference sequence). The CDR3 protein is CASSEWRSTDTQYF. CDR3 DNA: TGCGCCAGCAGTGAATGGAGGAGTACAGATACGCAGTATTTT.

The CDR3 coding sequence is TGTGCCAGCAGGATACCGGGACAGATTCAAGAGACCCAGTACTTC. It yields the protein CASRIPGQIQETQYF. The chain has TRBV28 and TRBJ2-5; 7 bases match TRBD1. The V segment lost 6 bases and the J segment 2 bases; nucleotides outside the gene matches: 9. This CDR3 comprises 15 residues. Germline lookup yields CDR1 MDHEN and CDR2 SYDVKM.

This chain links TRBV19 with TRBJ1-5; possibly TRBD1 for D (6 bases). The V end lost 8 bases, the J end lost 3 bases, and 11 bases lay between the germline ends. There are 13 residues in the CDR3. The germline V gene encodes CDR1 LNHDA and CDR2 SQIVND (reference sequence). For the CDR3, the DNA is TGTGCCAGTCGGGGGGGCTTCAATCAGCCCCAGCATTTT. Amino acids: CASRGGFNQPQHF. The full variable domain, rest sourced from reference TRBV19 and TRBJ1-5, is DGGITQSPKYLFRKEGQNVTLSCEQNLNHDAMYWYRQDPGQGLRLIYYSQIVNDFQKGDIAEGYSVSREKKESFPLTVTSAQKNPTAFYLCASRGGFNQPQHFGDGTRLSIL.

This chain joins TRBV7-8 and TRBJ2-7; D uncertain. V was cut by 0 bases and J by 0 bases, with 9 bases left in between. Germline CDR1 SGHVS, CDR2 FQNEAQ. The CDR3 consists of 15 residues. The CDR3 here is CASSLAHEPSYEQYF. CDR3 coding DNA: TGTGCCAGCAGCTTAGCGCATGAGCCCTCCTACGAGCAGTACTTC.

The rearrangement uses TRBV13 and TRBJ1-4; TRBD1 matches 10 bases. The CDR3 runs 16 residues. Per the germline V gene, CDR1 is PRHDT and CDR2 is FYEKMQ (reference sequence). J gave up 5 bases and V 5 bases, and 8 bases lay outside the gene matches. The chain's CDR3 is CASSQGQGRPNEKLFF. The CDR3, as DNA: TGTGCCAGCAGCCAGGGACAGGGGCGACCAAATGAAAAACTGTTTTTT.

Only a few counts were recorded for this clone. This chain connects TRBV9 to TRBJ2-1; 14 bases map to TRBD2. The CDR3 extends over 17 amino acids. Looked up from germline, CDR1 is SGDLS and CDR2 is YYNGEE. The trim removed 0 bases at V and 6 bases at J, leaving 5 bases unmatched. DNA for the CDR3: TGTGCCAGCAGCGTAGCTGGGGGACTAGCGGGAGCCAATGAGCAGTTCTTC. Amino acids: CASSVAGGLAGANEQFF.